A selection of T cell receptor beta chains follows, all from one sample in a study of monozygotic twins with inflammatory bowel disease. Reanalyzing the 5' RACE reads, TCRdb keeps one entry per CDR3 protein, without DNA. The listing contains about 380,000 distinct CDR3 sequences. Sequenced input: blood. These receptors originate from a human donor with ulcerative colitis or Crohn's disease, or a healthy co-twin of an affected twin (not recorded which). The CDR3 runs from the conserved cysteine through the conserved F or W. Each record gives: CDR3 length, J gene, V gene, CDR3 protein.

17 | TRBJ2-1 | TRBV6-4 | CASSDRAGPPSYNEQFF
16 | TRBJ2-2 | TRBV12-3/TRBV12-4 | CASSFLNSGNTGELFF
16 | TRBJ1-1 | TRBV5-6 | CASSWKGSIGDTEAFF
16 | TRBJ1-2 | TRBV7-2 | CASSLEAASTLEGYTF
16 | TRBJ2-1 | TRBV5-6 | CASSLGGTGGGNEQFF
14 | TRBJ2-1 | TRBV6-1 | CASSEQGALNEQFF
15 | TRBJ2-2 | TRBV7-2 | CASSPWSAEKGELFF
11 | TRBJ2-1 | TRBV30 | CAWSLDNEQFF
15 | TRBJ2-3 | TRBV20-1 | CSARPRLAGTDTQYF
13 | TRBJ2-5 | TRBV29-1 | CSGLQGLQETQYF
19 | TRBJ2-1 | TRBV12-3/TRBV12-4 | CASTESGGAVVGSYNEQFF
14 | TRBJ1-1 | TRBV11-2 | CASSLDGGFDEAFF
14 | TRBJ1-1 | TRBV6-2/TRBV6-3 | CASSYPEPNTEAFF
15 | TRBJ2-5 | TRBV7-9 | CASSIRIQGQETQYF
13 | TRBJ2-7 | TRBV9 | CASSVGGPYEQYF
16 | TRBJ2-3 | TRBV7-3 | CASSLNSPLYTDTQYF
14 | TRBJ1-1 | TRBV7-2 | CASSGWTGQPEAFF
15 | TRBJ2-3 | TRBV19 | CASSIDGGGTDTQYF